The source of this TCR beta chain is a study of T cells in Graves' hyperthyroidism and ophthalmopathy. Study outcomes and limitations: Most thyroid clonotypes with frequency above 0.001 were detected in blood.

Reasons for excluding patients were uncontrolled infection, other autoimmune disease, pregnancy or lactation. Clinical symptoms, serum thyroxine, TRAb, thyroid ultrasound and orbital computed tomography informed diagnoses. RNA transcripts yielded amplified TCR beta CDR3 regions. First-round RT-PCR of the TCR CDR3 relied on the HTBI primer set. TCRdb fed the multiplex PCR reads into MiXCR, producing one record per CDR3 protein. The data contain over 450,000 distinct CDR3 sequences, under 15% of them seen just once; the ten biggest clones take up under 20%. Trimming stripped 5 bases from V and 4 bases from J, with 14 bases between. The CDR3 sequence is 13 residues long. Germline V gene lookup returns CDR1 SQVTM and CDR2 ANQGSEA. This clonotype appeared a few times. Antigen: not known.

The TCR comes from a young woman with Graves' hyperthyroidism. Sequencing used blood. The V and J genes are TRBV29-1 and TRBJ1-1; D perhaps matches TRBD1 (5 bases). The CDR3 here is CSVYSGLGTEAFF. CDR3 bases: TGCAGCGTTTATTCAGGGTTGGGCACTGAAGCTTTCTTT.